Following are 9 T cell receptor beta chains from one sample sequenced in a study of T cells in Graves' hyperthyroidism and ophthalmopathy. TCR beta CDR3 sequences were amplified from RNA transcripts. TCR CDR3 underwent first-round RT-PCR with the HTBI primer set. TCRdb called the multiplex PCR reads again in MiXCR, with one record for every CDR3 protein. The sample lists around 620,000 distinct CDR3 sequences, about 45% occurring once. The source material was peripheral blood or thyroid tissue (not recorded which). The receptors were gathered from an adult woman with Graves' disease, either hyperthyroidism or ophthalmopathy (not recorded which).

This clonotype was found many times. This chain connects TRBV4-1 to TRBJ2-7, with D unresolved. The length of the CDR3 is 13 residues. Trimming took off 1 base at V and 1 base at J, with 5 bases between the two ends. The germline CDR1 and CDR2 sequences are MGHRA and YSYEKL. The CDR3 DNA reads TGCGCCAGCAGCCAAGGGCGGTCCTACGAGCAGTACTTC. Its protein product is CASSQGRSYEQYF.

The chain uses TRBV12-3 or TRBV12-4 and TRBJ2-2; D might be TRBD1 or TRBD2, each matching 5 bases. CDR3 length: 14 amino acids. The V end lost 4 bases, the J end lost 9 bases, and 15 bases lay between the germline ends. The CDR3 sequence is CASSWGTRGRELFF. CDR3 in DNA: TGTGCCAGCAGTTGGGGGACCCGGGGCAGGGAGCTGTTTTTT.

The rearrangement links TRBV29-1 to TRBJ1-1; D is unclear. Germline values: CDR1 SQVTM, CDR2 ANQGSEA. This CDR3 is 11 amino acids long. V was clipped by 8 bases and J by 4 bases, with 11 bases between them. In nucleotides, the CDR3 is TGCAGCTTGGCAGCGGGCACTGAAGCTTTCTTT. This gives the protein CSLAAGTEAFF.

V is TRBV5-1 and J is TRBJ2-7, with D perhaps matching TRBD2 (6 bases). With 3 bases removed from V and 4 bases from J, the gap between germline ends came to 11 bases. The CDR3 totals 13 residues. In germline, CDR1 is SGHRS, CDR2 YFSETQ. The CDR3 reads CASSSPGEYEQYF. The CDR3 DNA sequence: TGCGCCAGCAGCTCCCCGGGAGAGTACGAGCAGTACTTC.

The chain joins TRBV7-9 to TRBJ1-2; weak D call: TRBD1 (6 bases). The CDR3 runs to 17 residues. The germline V and J ends were trimmed by 6 bases and 4 bases, with 24 bases remaining between them. Germline values: CDR1 SEHNR, CDR2 FQNEAQ (reference sequence). The DNA of the CDR3 is TGTGCCAGCAGTTCTCGGGACATTAGAAAATCTACCTATGGCTACACCTTC. Amino acids: CASSSRDIRKSTYGYTF. Combining the CDR3 with reference TRBV7-9 and TRBJ1-2 gives the whole variable domain DTGVSQNPRHKITKRGQNVTFRCDPISEHNRLYWYRQTLGQGPEFLTYFQNEAQLEKSRLLSDRFSAERPKGSFSTLEIQRTEQGDSAMYLCASSSRDIRKSTYGYTFGSGTRLTVV.

A single count supports this clonotype. The chain employs TRBV24-1 and TRBJ2-5; no clear D gene. V dropped 3 bases and J dropped 5 bases, with 12 bases sitting between them. The CDR3 has 14 amino acids. Germline-derived CDR1 and CDR2 are KGHDR and SFDVKD. CDR3 residues: CATSDVKAGETQYF. The DNA for the CDR3 is TGTGCCACCAGTGATGTAAAAGCTGGGGAGACCCAGTACTTC.

This clonotype has a count of ten or more. The V and J genes are TRBV10-3 and TRBJ2-6; D unresolved. Trimming removed 4 bases at V and 4 bases at J, with 14 bases between. CDR3 length: 16 residues. The V gene's germline CDR1 is ENHRY and CDR2 SYGVKD. The chain's CDR3 is CAISGQYAAGANVLTF. CDR3 sequence (DNA): TGTGCCATCAGTGGGCAATATGCTGCCGGGGCCAACGTCCTGACTTTC.

This clonotype was seen a few times. J is TRBJ2-3 and V is TRBV7-6; TRBD2 aligns across 9 bases. The CDR3 totals 15 residues. Germline V gene lookup returns CDR1 SGHVS and CDR2 FNYEAQ. The junction had 10 bases not matched to a gene; V was cut back by 4 bases and J by 8 bases. CDR3: CASSSPGSGSGTQYF. Here the CDR3 DNA reads TGTGCCAGCAGCTCCCCGGGTAGCGGGAGTGGTACGCAGTATTTT.

This chain links TRBV12-3 or TRBV12-4 with TRBJ1-1; no reliable D call. CDR3 length: 11 residues. Trimming removed 5 bases from V and 12 bases from J, with 13 bases in between. The CDR3 reads CASSNREGTFF. The DNA for the CDR3 is TGTGCCAGCAGTAACCGGGAAGGTACTTTCTTT.